Listed below are T cell receptor beta chains from one sample, sequenced in a study of CD8 T cells in Susac syndrome. TCRdb re-analysed the immunoSEQ multiplex PCR reads in MiXCR, keeping a single row per CDR3 protein. The sample contains some 260,000 distinct CDR3 sequences, just over 90% of which appear only once. Sequences were obtained from CD4+ T cells from PBMCs. These receptors were collected from a human donor with multiple sclerosis. Each CDR3 is given with its conserved first and last residue. The D gene is left open where the match is weak.

TRBJ1-2 | . | TRBV6-5 | TGTGCCAGCAGTTACGGGGGGCGTCATAATGGCTACACCTTC | CASSYGGRHNGYTF
TRBJ2-1 | . | TRBV25-1 | TGTGCCAGCAGGGACAAAGGGAATGAGCAGTTCTTC | CASRDKGNEQFF
TRBJ2-7 | TRBD2 | TRBV9 | TGTGCCAGCAGCGGCGGGGGGGGCAGATCCTACGAGCAGTACTTC | CASSGGGGRSYEQYF
TRBJ2-1 | TRBD2 | TRBV2 | TGTGCCAGCAGTGATGGGACTAGCGGTTTGACCTACAATGAGCAGTTCTTC | CASSDGTSGLTYNEQFF
TRBJ1-1 | . | TRBV30 | TGTGCCTGGGACCTAGGGCACAGGAACACTGAAGCTTTCTTT | CAWDLGHRNTEAFF
TRBJ2-1 | . | TRBV7-8 | TGTGCCAGCAGCCGATCAGCGCGGGACTACAATGAGCAGTTCTTC | CASSRSARDYNEQFF
TRBJ1-2 | TRBD1 | TRBV12-3/TRBV12-4 | TGTGCCAGCAGAGACAGGGACTATGGCTACACCTTC | CASRDRDYGYTF
TRBJ1-2 | TRBD1 | TRBV30 | TGTGCCTGGAGTGGTCACAGGGGGCATGTTGGCTACACCTTC | CAWSGHRGHVGYTF
TRBJ1-3 | . | TRBV29-1 | TGCAGCGTTGAAGCACCTATAGCTGGAAACACCATATATTTT | CSVEAPIAGNTIYF
TRBJ1-2 | . | TRBV20-1 | TGCAGTGCTACAGGGGCCTATGGCTACACCTTC | CSATGAYGYTF
TRBJ2-4 | . | TRBV7-2 | TGTGCCAGCAGCTTAGCAGTGGAAAACATTCAGTACTTC | CASSLAVENIQYF